The next 16 T cell receptor beta chains were all read from a single sample in a study of shared clonotypes between healthy human individuals. Data came from immunoSEQ multiplex PCR; TCRdb stores just in-frame clones and leaves some out. The profile shows 1,400,000 or so clones, 98% to 99% of them singletons. Sequencing was done on a sample of naive CD4+ T cells sorted from blood. The subset: CD45RA+ positively selected. The origin of the receptors is a man aged 30 to 39 in good health.

Regarding this clone: Other DNA sequences from this sample encode an identical CDR3 as well. This sequence joins TRBV5-1 and TRBJ2-5, with D tentatively TRBD1 or TRBD2 (5 bases each). Trimming cost V 4 bases and J 5 bases, with 15 bases left between them. Germline V CDR1 and CDR2: SGHRS, YFSETQ. The CDR3 length is 14 residues. For the CDR3, the DNA is TGCGCCAGCAGCCTAACCGGGACCCAGGAGACCCAGTACTTC. Translation: CASSLTGTQETQYF.

The chain employs TRBV6-6 and TRBJ2-1, with D perhaps matching TRBD2 (6 bases). The CDR3 is 15 residues long. CDR1 MNHNY and CDR2 SVGAGI come from the germline V gene (reference sequence). V was trimmed by 4 bases and J by 6 bases, leaving 16 bases between them. CDR3 nucleotides: TGTGCCAGCAGTTGGGGGAGGCCTCCTGTCAATGAGCAGTTCTTC. Encoded protein: CASSWGRPPVNEQFF.

This rearrangement joins TRBV10-3 to TRBJ2-2; tentatively, D is TRBD1 (5 bases). Trimming took 4 bases from V and 6 from J, leaving 6 bases between them. The CDR3 length is 12 residues. Germline V gene lookup returns CDR1 ENHRY and CDR2 SYGVKD. The CDR3, as DNA: TGTGCCATCAGTGCAGGGTCCGGGGAGCTGTTTTTT. Translating it yields CAISAGSGELFF.

The chain joins TRBV7-6 to TRBJ1-1; D might be TRBD1 (5 bases). V was cut by 5 bases and J by 2 bases, with 15 bases left in between. Germline V gives CDR1 SGHVS, CDR2 FNYEAQ. The length of the CDR3 is 15 residues. CDR3 loop: CASSPPGAGNTEAFF. Here the CDR3 DNA reads TGTGCCAGCAGCCCTCCCGGGGCGGGAAACACTGAAGCTTTCTTT.

The genes are TRBV5-1 and TRBJ2-7; D remains unclear. With 4 bases removed from V and 3 bases from J, the gap between germline ends came to 14 bases. CDR3 size: 14 residues. The germline V gene has CDR1 SGHRS and CDR2 YFSETQ. CDR3 residues: CASSPGPSFYEQYF. CDR3 coding DNA: TGCGCCAGCAGCCCAGGACCGAGCTTCTACGAGCAGTACTTC.

J is TRBJ2-5 and V is TRBV18; 8 bases are shared with TRBD2. V trimming: 4 bases; J trimming: 5 bases; junction bases outside the gene matches: 3. From germline, CDR1 is KGHSH and CDR2 LQKENI. This CDR3 spans 13 amino acids. The CDR3 sequence: CASSLRLAETQYF. In nucleotides, the CDR3 is TGTGCCAGCTCACTTAGACTAGCGGAGACCCAGTACTTC.

With respect to this clone: The sample carries other DNA sequences with the same CDR3. The chain carries TRBV5-1 and TRBJ1-1; D not resolved. Germline V gives CDR1 SGHRS, CDR2 YFSETQ. Trimming stripped 3 bases from V and 0 bases from J, with 6 bases between. The CDR3 runs 13 residues. The DNA for the CDR3 is TGCGCCAGCAGCTCCCAGGTGAACACTGAAGCTTTCTTT. The encoded protein is CASSSQVNTEAFF.

This clone is a singleton in its sample. The chain links TRBV19 to TRBJ1-1; D uncertain. Deletions cut 5 bases from V and 5 bases from J, with 9 bases between. Germline V gene data show CDR1 as LNHDA and CDR2 as SQIVND (reference sequence). The CDR3 extends over 12 amino acids. The CDR3 DNA reads TGTGCCAGTAGTTGGGGAGAAACTGAAGCTTTCTTT. Its protein product is CASSWGETEAFF.

This chain links TRBV7-2 with TRBJ2-1, with 13 bases aligning to TRBD2. CDR3 size: 18 residues. Trimming took 5 bases from V and 0 from J; bases not matched to a gene: 7. Looked up from germline, CDR1 is SGHTA and CDR2 is FQGNSA. The CDR3 DNA is TGTGCCAGCAGCAAGGGACTAGCGGGAAGGAGCTCCTACAATGAGCAGTTCTTC. Protein sequence: CASSKGLAGRSSYNEQFF.

The rearrangement joins TRBV18 to TRBJ1-2; D not resolved. This CDR3 spans 13 amino acids. Germline V gene lookup returns CDR1 KGHSH and CDR2 LQKENI. The V gene lost 4 bases and the J gene lost 6 bases, with 12 bases spanning the gap. The CDR3 loop reads CASSQPNDNGYTF. The CDR3 DNA follows: TGTGCCAGCTCACAACCCAACGACAATGGCTACACCTTC.

The J gene is TRBJ2-3, the V gene TRBV5-1; a possible D gene is TRBD2 (5 bases). CDR3 length: 16 amino acids. Germline V CDR1 and CDR2: SGHRS, YFSETQ. V lost 8 bases and J lost 4, with 23 bases in between. This CDR3 is CASSPNPGSDADTQYF. In DNA form, the CDR3 reads TGCGCCAGTTCCCCCAACCCGGGGTCCGACGCAGATACGCAGTATTTT.

The chain uses TRBV7-8 and TRBJ2-5; D is perhaps TRBD1 (6 bases). The CDR3 has 15 residues. Trimming removed 6 bases at V and 3 bases at J, with 17 bases between. Germline lookup yields CDR1 SGHVS and CDR2 FQNEAQ. The CDR3 DNA is TGTGCCAGCAGGTCCTTTTCAGGGGAAAAAGAGACCCAGTACTTC. Translated: CASRSFSGEKETQYF.

Regarding this clone: At the DNA level, this CDR3 is encoded by other sequences in the same sample as well. V and J are TRBV29-1 and TRBJ1-5; 9 bases are shared with TRBD1. CDR3 length: 13 residues. After removal of 6 bases from V and 1 base from J, the junction contained 1 base not matched to a gene. Germline V gene data show CDR1 as SQVTM and CDR2 as ANQGSEA. The CDR3 DNA reads TGCAGCGTAGGGACAGGGAGCAATCAGCCCCAGCATTTT. This encodes CSVGTGSNQPQHF.

The DNA of the CDR3 is TGTGCCAGCAGCGTAGGGCTAGCGGGGGCCAGCTCCTACAATGAGCAGTTCTTC. It yields the protein CASSVGLAGASSYNEQFF. V and J are TRBV9 and TRBJ2-1; 10 bases fit TRBD2. The ends lost 0 bases at V and 0 bases at J; junction bases unmatched: 6. There are 18 residues in the CDR3. Germline CDR1 is SGDLS and CDR2 is YYNGEE.

The rearrangement joins TRBV7-6 to TRBJ2-1, with D unresolved. The CDR3 covers 15 residues. V was shortened by 1 base and J by 9 bases, with 16 bases between the two germline ends. Germline V gene lookup returns CDR1 SGHVS and CDR2 FNYEAQ. CDR3 sequence (DNA): TGTGCCAGCAGCTTAGGTCTAATCGGCTGGGGTGAGCAGTTCTTC. Translated: CASSLGLIGWGEQFF.

The chain combines TRBV7-9 with TRBJ2-7; TRBD1 matches 7 bases. Per the germline V gene, CDR1 is SEHNR and CDR2 is FQNEAQ (reference sequence). J gave up 1 base and V 4 bases, and 7 bases lay outside the gene matches. CDR3 length equals 15 residues. The CDR3 DNA reads TGTGCCAGCAGCTCAAACCGGGACAGTTCCTACGAGCAGTACTTC. Its translation is CASSSNRDSSYEQYF.